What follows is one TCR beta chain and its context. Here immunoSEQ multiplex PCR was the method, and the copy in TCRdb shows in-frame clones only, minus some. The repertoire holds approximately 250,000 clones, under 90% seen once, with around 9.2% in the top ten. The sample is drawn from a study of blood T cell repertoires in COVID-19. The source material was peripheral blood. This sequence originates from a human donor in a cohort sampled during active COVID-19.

The CDR3 spells CASRDNTYEQYF. The CDR3, as DNA: TGTGCCAGCAGGGACAACACCTACGAGCAGTACTTC. This chain joins TRBV2 and TRBJ2-7; D perhaps matches TRBD1 (5 bases). The CDR3 is 12 amino acids. The germline V gene has CDR1 SNHLY and CDR2 FYNNEI. V was pared by 6 bases and J by 2 bases, with 8 bases between. The variable domain in full, completed from reference TRBV2 and TRBJ2-7, reads EPEVTQTPSHQVTQMGQEVILRCVPISNHLYFYWYRQILGQKVEFLVSFYNNEISEKSEIFDDQFSVERPDGSNFTLKIRSTKLEDSAMYFCASRDNTYEQYFGPGTRLTVT.